The clone carrying this TCR beta chain was counted at least ten times. Germline assignment: CDR1 MDHEN and CDR2 SYDVKM. The CDR3 loop spans 16 amino acids. The ends were cut back, 4 bases at V and 4 bases at J, with 19 bases in the middle. This entry is derived from a study of beta chain features in type 1 diabetes. TCRB transcripts that were expressed got sequenced, as all of the isolated RNA had been reverse transcribed. Assay: immunoSEQ multiplex PCR; the TCRdb copy retains only in-frame clones and omits some. Altogether 300,000 or so clones are present, approximately 8% being singletons, with the ten largest covering less than 0.45%.

This clonotype originated in a woman under 30 in good health. Material for sequencing was central memory CD4+ T cells from blood. J is TRBJ2-5 and V is TRBV28, with D possibly being TRBD1 (6 bases). Written as DNA, the CDR3 is TGTGCCAGCAGTTCGTTGAGGGGGACGTGGTCAGAGACCCAGTACTTC. It yields the protein CASSSLRGTWSETQYF.